This passage covers 29 T cell receptor beta chains from one sample sequenced in a study of blood T cell repertoires in COVID-19. Libraries were prepared by immunoSEQ multiplex PCR; TCRdb keeps only in-frame clonotypes and omits some of them. This table holds about 220,000 clones, about nine tenths found once. Input material: peripheral blood. These receptors all stem from a man aged 40-55 years with acute or convalescent COVID-19.

This clone has just a few counts. This rearrangement joins TRBV10-3 to TRBJ1-1, with 8 bases that match TRBD1. V lost 2 bases and J lost 5; bases outside the gene matches: 4. This CDR3 has 14 residues. Germline-derived CDR1 and CDR2 are ENHRY and SYGVKD. The CDR3, as DNA: TGTGCCATCAGTGAGCCGAGACAGGGGACTGAAGCTTTCTTT. It codes for CAISEPRQGTEAFF.

The chain employs TRBV10-3 and TRBJ2-1, with TRBD2 identical over 8 bases. In germline, CDR1 is ENHRY, CDR2 SYGVKD. Germline trimming cut 1 base from V and 8 bases from J; bases unmatched to any gene: 10. The CDR3 covers 16 residues. CDR3 nucleotides: TGTGCCATCAGTGAGTATATTAGCGGGAACGCCCATGAGCAGTTCTTC. Protein sequence: CAISEYISGNAHEQFF.

This clone was seen just once. The rearrangement joins TRBV6-2 or TRBV6-3 to TRBJ2-5, with D unresolved. Germline assignment: CDR1 MNHEY and CDR2 SVGEGT. The ends were cut back, 6 bases at V and 0 bases at J, with 8 bases in the middle. This CDR3 is built from 13 residues. CDR3: CASSAMYQETQYF. CDR3 in DNA: TGTGCCAGCAGCGCTATGTACCAAGAGACCCAGTACTTC.

The chain links TRBV5-6 to TRBJ2-7, with 10 bases lining up with TRBD1. The CDR3 sequence is 13 residues long. Germline V gives CDR1 SGHDT, CDR2 YYEEEE. The J segment lost 4 bases and the V segment lost 3 bases, leaving 1 base of the junction unmatched. CDR3: CASSWTGGYEQYF. CDR3 DNA: TGTGCCAGCAGCTGGACAGGGGGGTACGAGCAGTACTTC.

The chain is built from TRBV6-5 and TRBJ2-7; D is possibly TRBD1 (5 bases). CDR1 is MNHEY and CDR2 is SVGAGI in the germline V gene. V was trimmed by 2 bases and J by 2 bases, leaving 13 bases between them. The CDR3 sequence is 15 residues long. In DNA form, the CDR3 reads TGTGCCAGCAGTTACAGAACAGGACACCCCTACGAGCAGTACTTC. Translated, it gives CASSYRTGHPYEQYF.

The chain recombines TRBV27 with TRBJ1-2; D unclear. In germline, CDR1 is MNHEY, CDR2 SMNVEV (reference sequence). CDR3 size: 13 residues. V gave up 3 bases and J gave up 4 bases, with 9 bases separating them. CDR3 region: CASSFGGGYGYTF. The CDR3 DNA sequence: TGTGCCAGCAGTTTCGGAGGTGGCTATGGCTACACCTTC.

The rearrangement links TRBV25-1 to TRBJ2-1, with 7 bases identical to TRBD1. Germline trimming cut 4 bases from V and 3 bases from J; bases unmatched to any gene: 6. The CDR3 extends over 15 amino acids. Germline V gene sequence: CDR1 MGHDK, CDR2 SYGVNS. The CDR3 DNA reads as TGTGCCAGCAGTGGGAGTGGACAGGTCTACAATGAGCAGTTCTTC. The encoded protein is CASSGSGQVYNEQFF.

This clone was seen only a few times. The identical CDR3 is also encoded by other nucleotide sequences in the sample. The rearrangement joins TRBV10-1 to TRBJ2-7; D is ambiguous. The V and J ends lost 2 bases and 1 base respectively, with 6 bases between them. The CDR3 extends over 13 amino acids. The germline CDR1 and CDR2 sequences are WNHNN and SYGVQD (reference sequence). CDR3 protein: CASSEGGSYEQYF. The CDR3 DNA reads as TGCGCCAGCAGTGAGGGCGGTTCCTACGAGCAGTACTTC.

About this clone: At the DNA level, this CDR3 is encoded by other sequences in the same sample as well. This sequence joins TRBV18 and TRBJ1-5; TRBD1 might be the D (6 bases). The germline CDR1 and CDR2 sequences are KGHSH and LQKENI. Deletions cut 2 bases from V and 0 bases from J, with 8 bases between. The CDR3 is 15 residues long. This CDR3 reads CASSPGQPSNQPQHF. In DNA form, the CDR3 reads TGTGCCAGCTCACCAGGACAGCCTAGCAATCAGCCCCAGCATTTT.

The CDR3 is CASRETGRAEGHYGYTF. The CDR3 nucleotides read TGTGCCAGCAGGGAAACCGGACGGGCGGAGGGGCACTATGGCTACACCTTC. This sequence joins TRBV6-1 and TRBJ1-2, with a weak D call TRBD1 (5 bases). The CDR3 spans 17 residues. V lost 6 bases and J 3 bases, leaving 23 bases between the germline ends. From germline, CDR1 is MNHNS and CDR2 SASEGT.

The rearrangement joins TRBV11-3 to TRBJ2-1, with 8 bases identical to TRBD1. Germline loops: CDR1 SGHNT, CDR2 YENEEA. This CDR3 has 16 amino acids. Germline trimming cut 5 bases from V and 2 bases from J; bases unmatched to any gene: 8. CDR3 in amino acids: CASSRDGTGPYNEQFF. The CDR3 bases are TGTGCCAGCAGCAGGGACGGGACAGGCCCCTACAATGAGCAGTTCTTC.

The rearrangement uses TRBV6-1 and TRBJ1-3; D is undetermined. Germline-derived CDR1 and CDR2 are MNHNS and SASEGT. V gave up 0 bases and J gave up 0 bases, with 6 bases separating them. CDR3 length equals 15 residues. Written as DNA, the CDR3 is TGTGCCAGCAGTGAAGCTGGCCTCTCTGGAAACACCATATATTTT. It is translated as CASSEAGLSGNTIYF.

V usage is TRBV27 and J usage is TRBJ2-5, with 11 bases fitting TRBD2. V was clipped by 4 bases and J by 5 bases; unmatched bases: 18. Germline V gene data show CDR1 as MNHEY and CDR2 as SMNVEV (reference sequence). The CDR3 has 19 amino acids. This CDR3 reads CASSSSGGPVMGLVETQYF. In DNA form, the CDR3 reads TGTGCCAGCAGTTCTAGCGGGGGGCCTGTTATGGGGCTTGTCGAGACCCAGTACTTC.

V is TRBV4-2 and J is TRBJ1-4; TRBD1 agrees at 8 bases. The CDR3 contains 15 residues. CDR1 and CDR2 (germline): LGHNA, YNFKEQ. After removal of 4 bases from V and 3 bases from J, the junction contained 4 bases not matched to a gene. In DNA form, the CDR3 reads TGTGCCAGCAGCCTCGCGACAGGGGCTAATGAAAAACTGTTTTTT. Amino acids: CASSLATGANEKLFF.

V usage is TRBV6-4 and J usage is TRBJ2-1; TRBD2 matches 7 bases. V dropped 4 bases and J dropped 5; count of bases not matched to a gene: 11. CDR1 and CDR2 from the germline V gene are MRHNA and SNTAGT. The CDR3 is 16 amino acids. The CDR3 coding sequence is TGTGCCAGCAGTGCCGAGCTTTGGGGGGGGGACAATGAGCAGTTCTTC. It codes for CASSAELWGGDNEQFF.

This clone was seen a single time. V is TRBV27 and J is TRBJ2-1, with 8 bases matching TRBD2. CDR1 and CDR2 (germline): MNHEY, SMNVEV (reference sequence). V shed 3 bases, J shed 2 bases, and the junction held 3 bases outside the gene matches. The CDR3 consists of 15 residues. The CDR3 sequence is CASSFTSGAYNEQFF. CDR3 sequence (DNA): TGTGCCAGCAGTTTCACTAGCGGAGCCTACAATGAGCAGTTCTTC.

This chain connects TRBV27 to TRBJ1-1, with TRBD1 as a possible D gene (6 bases). The germline CDR1 and CDR2 sequences are MNHEY and SMNVEV (reference sequence). The CDR3 length is 14 residues. Trimming left V 5 bases short and J 1 base short, with 11 bases between. CDR3 sequence: CASSRSQGNTEAFF. Here the CDR3 DNA reads TGTGCCAGCAGTCGGTCACAGGGGAACACTGAAGCTTTCTTT.

J is TRBJ2-1 and V is TRBV11-3; D perhaps matches TRBD2 (6 bases). Per the germline V gene, CDR1 is SGHNT and CDR2 is YENEEA. Between the trimmed V and J ends, which lost 2 bases and 4 bases, there was a span of 12 bases. The CDR3 has 15 residues. The CDR3 nucleotides are TGTGCCAGCAGCTTAAGTCCCAGCGGGTACAATGAGCAGTTCTTC. Translated, it gives CASSLSPSGYNEQFF.

In DNA, the CDR3 is TGTGCCAGCAGCTTAAGCCAGGGGGATGGCTACACCTTC. As protein: CASSLSQGDGYTF. V and J are TRBV7-2 and TRBJ1-2, with 7 bases aligning to TRBD1. The V and J ends lost 2 bases and 6 bases, in that order; junction bases with no gene match: 3. Germline lookup yields CDR1 SGHTA and CDR2 FQGNSA. The CDR3 runs to 13 residues.

The chain couples TRBV6-1 to TRBJ2-1, with 11 bases identical to TRBD2. The CDR3 totals 20 residues. CDR1 MNHNS and CDR2 SASEGT come from the germline V gene. With 1 base clipped from V and 6 bases from J, the junction kept 17 bases outside the gene matches. The CDR3 DNA follows: TGTGCCAGCAGTGAAGGGACTCCCTACTTTACTAGCGGGGGCCCCAATGAGCAGTTCTTC. This translates into CASSEGTPYFTSGGPNEQFF.

The chain is built from TRBV9 and TRBJ2-1, with no clear D. The CDR3 is 14 residues long. Germline loops: CDR1 SGDLS, CDR2 YYNGEE. V was pared by 3 bases and J by 0 bases, with 7 bases between. In DNA form, the CDR3 reads TGTGCCAGCAGCGGGAGTTCCTCCTACAATGAGCAGTTCTTC. As protein: CASSGSSSYNEQFF. The entire variable domain, with the rest obtained from reference TRBV9 and TRBJ2-1, is as follows: DSGVTQTPKHLITATGQRVTLRCSPRSGDLSVYWYQQSLDQGLQFLIQYYNGEERAKGNILERFSAQQFPDLHSELNLSSLELGDSALYFCASSGSSSYNEQFFGPGTRLTVL.

The V and J genes are TRBV6-5 and TRBJ2-7; possibly TRBD1 for D (5 bases). The CDR3 totals 13 residues. Trimming pared 8 bases from V and 2 bases from J, leaving 13 bases between. The germline gives CDR1 MNHEY, CDR2 SVGAGI. The CDR3 bases are TGTGCCAGCGGGCCATTGACAGCCTACGAGCAGTACTTC. Protein: CASGPLTAYEQYF.

This clone appeared a few times. This chain joins TRBV27 and TRBJ2-7, with D possibly matching TRBD1 (6 bases). Looked up from germline, CDR1 is MNHEY and CDR2 is SMNVEV (reference sequence). This CDR3 spans 14 amino acids. The ends were cut back, 3 bases at V and 7 bases at J, with 16 bases in the middle. CDR3 DNA sequence: TGTGCCAGCAGTTTTAGGGGCAGGGGAAGGGAGCAGTACTTC. Translating gives CASSFRGRGREQYF.

The chain uses TRBV27 and TRBJ1-2; D unresolved. Looked up from germline, CDR1 is MNHEY and CDR2 is SMNVEV (reference sequence). With 5 bases removed from V and 8 bases from J, the gap between germline ends came to 12 bases. The CDR3 is made up of 12 amino acids. CDR3 nucleotides: TGTGCCAGCAGTGGCCAACTCGGGGGCTACACCTTC. Translation: CASSGQLGGYTF.

The CDR3 region is CASSQEIGSDNSPLHF. DNA of the CDR3: TGCGCCAGCAGCCAAGAGATAGGGAGTGATAATTCACCCCTCCACTTT. V and J are TRBV4-3 and TRBJ1-6, with D unresolved. The V end lost 0 bases, the J end lost 5 bases, and 11 bases lay between the germline ends. The CDR3 contains 16 residues. Germline V lookup: CDR1 LGHNA, CDR2 YSLEER.

This chain joins TRBV11-3 and TRBJ2-1; tentative D call: TRBD1 (5 bases). The V end was cut by 3 bases, the J end by 9 bases, with 12 bases between. Germline values: CDR1 SGHNT, CDR2 YENEEA. The CDR3 is made up of 13 amino acids. The CDR3 DNA reads as TGTGCCAGCAGCTTGAACAGGTCGCCTGAGCAGTTCTTC. This translates into CASSLNRSPEQFF.

The J gene is TRBJ2-1, the V gene TRBV10-3; 9 nucleotides align to TRBD2. The CDR3 has 16 residues. Looked up from germline, CDR1 is ENHRY and CDR2 is SYGVKD. Germline trimming cut 6 bases from V and 10 bases from J; bases unmatched to any gene: 16. The CDR3 region has the DNA TGTGCCATCAGGGCGGGGGGGAAAGGACTTTTGGACGAGCAGTTCTTC. Translating it yields CAIRAGGKGLLDEQFF.

The chain has TRBV7-2 and TRBJ2-4, with 7 positions matching TRBD2. The junction had 10 bases not matched to a gene; V was cut back by 5 bases and J by 6 bases. The CDR3 runs 15 residues. CDR1 is SGHTA, CDR2 FQGNSA, per germline. CDR3 region: CASSPSGGGGNIQYF. CDR3 DNA: TGTGCCAGCAGCCCATCTGGGGGGGGTGGAAACATTCAGTACTTC.

At least ten counts were recorded for this clone. The rearrangement links TRBV5-1 to TRBJ1-2, with TRBD1 matching 10 bases. In germline, CDR1 is SGHRS, CDR2 YFSETQ. CDR3 length: 13 residues. Trimming removed 3 bases from V and 8 bases from J; junction bases left unmatched: 4. The CDR3: CASSWDRGDGYTF. CDR3 coding DNA: TGCGCCAGCAGCTGGGACAGGGGAGACGGCTACACCTTC.